The subject of this entry is one T cell receptor (beta chain). The sample is drawn from a study of shared clonotypes between healthy human individuals. V lost 7 bases, J lost 4 bases, and 7 bases stayed unmatched. Germline CDR1 SQVTM, CDR2 ANQGSEA. The CDR3 is 14 amino acids. Clones were sequenced by immunoSEQ multiplex PCR, and TCRdb holds only the in-frame ones, with some missing. The table lists roughly 2.4 million clones, more than 90% of them singletons. Caucasian adults residing in Nashville, Tennessee made up all the donors. Source material: naive CD4+ T cells sorted from blood. The subset here: CD45RA+ positively selected. The chain links TRBV29-1 to TRBJ2-5; 12 bases are shared with TRBD1. The TCR comes from a young man in good health. The CDR3 bases are TGCAGCGGGGGACAGGGGGCGCCGCGAGAGACCCAGTACTTC. Protein: CSGGQGAPRETQYF.